This entry lists 31 T cell receptor beta chains sequenced from one sample in a study of blood T cells in healthy people across ages (dated by TCRdb to 2013 to 2016). The library came from 5' RACE. A second 7 to 11 cycle PCR used a sample-barcoded 5' primer and a J-beta primer mix. Clones were called with MiXCR by TCRdb after fastp trimmed the public reads at Q25, and only in-frame beta chains were retained. Identical CDR3 protein sequences are pooled into one entry, listed with their most common genes and DNA. The sample table records some 1.8 million distinct CDR3 sequences; around 40% of these occur just once. The ten largest clones capture roughly 24% of the sample. The source material was blood. The receptor source for this set is a human donor in good health.

This clonotype is a singleton in its sample. The V call is TRBV7-9, the J call TRBJ1-1; 10 nucleotides agree with TRBD1. The CDR3 totals 16 residues. Per the germline V gene, CDR1 is SEHNR and CDR2 is FQNEAQ (reference sequence). J was trimmed by 3 bases and V by 7 bases; bases with no gene match: 11. CDR3 region: CASTTGQGTRDTEAFF. CDR3 coding DNA: TGTGCCAGCACGACGGGACAGGGGACGAGGGACACTGAAGCTTTCTTT.

This clonotype was counted between two and nine times. The chain employs TRBV5-1 and TRBJ1-1, with D possibly matching TRBD1 (6 bases). In germline, CDR1 is SGHRS, CDR2 YFSETQ. The CDR3 loop spans 16 amino acids. Trimming pared 2 bases from V and 1 base from J, leaving 15 bases between. The CDR3 here is CASSFVGGAWNTEAFF. The CDR3 DNA is TGCGCCAGCAGCTTTGTGGGGGGCGCATGGAACACTGAAGCTTTCTTT.

The chain recombines TRBV6-5 with TRBJ1-2, with D tentatively TRBD1 (6 bases). Trimming removed 9 bases from V and 8 bases from J, with 22 bases in between. Germline V lookup: CDR1 MNHEY, CDR2 SVGAGI. The CDR3 sequence is 14 residues long. The CDR3 DNA reads as TGTGCCAGTCAACTGGGAGCGGGGGGCGGCGGCTACACCTTC. Amino acids: CASQLGAGGGGYTF.

CDR3 nucleotide sequence: TGCGCCAGCAGCCAAGCCCCGTACTCTGGGGCCAACGTCCTGACTTTC. Encoded protein: CASSQAPYSGANVLTF. The rearrangement joins TRBV4-3 to TRBJ2-6; D gene ambiguous. The V gene lost 1 base and the J gene lost 0 bases, with 7 bases spanning the gap. Germline CDR1 is LGHNA and CDR2 is YSLEER. CDR3 length: 16 amino acids.

The J gene is TRBJ2-5, the V gene TRBV7-9; D is undetermined. The CDR3 runs to 15 residues. Trimming left V 4 bases short and J 5 bases short, with 17 bases between. Per germline, CDR1 SEHNR and CDR2 FQNEAQ (reference sequence). Written as DNA, the CDR3 is TGTGCCAGCAGCTCCTCCGAGGCGGTAGAGGAGACCCAGTACTTC. This gives the protein CASSSSEAVEETQYF.

The chain has TRBV20-1 and TRBJ1-2; D remains ambiguous. Trimming took off 0 bases at V and 6 bases at J, with 17 bases between the two ends. The CDR3 consists of 15 residues. Germline loops: CDR1 DFQATT, CDR2 SNEGSKA (reference sequence). DNA of the CDR3: TGCAGTGCTAGAGATTCCCGCACCTTGAGCCATGGCTACACCTTC. It is translated as CSARDSRTLSHGYTF.

The chain employs TRBV20-1 and TRBJ2-6, with 7 nucleotides matching TRBD1. Unmatched junction bases numbered 7, after V lost 6 bases and J lost 2 bases. The CDR3 extends over 15 amino acids. The germline V gene has CDR1 DFQATT and CDR2 SNEGSKA (reference sequence). The CDR3 DNA sequence: TGCAGTGCCCAGGGGCAGGGGGCTGGGGCCAACGTCCTGACTTTC. Residues: CSAQGQGAGANVLTF.

Note on this clonotype: Sequence at one end of the junction differs from germline and may be a read error. The V gene is TRBV7-9, the J gene TRBJ2-7; unclear D gene. CDR1 is SEHNR, CDR2 FQNEAQ, per germline (reference sequence). The CDR3 consists of 14 residues. CDR3 residues: CACSLAGRPYEQYF. DNA of the CDR3: TGTGCCTGCAGCTTAGCCGGACGGCCCTACGAGCAGTACTTC.

This clonotype turned up a few times. The gene calls are TRBV5-5 and TRBJ1-2; D is perhaps TRBD1 (6 bases). CDR1 and CDR2 from the germline V gene are SGHKS and YYEKEE (reference sequence). This CDR3 has 14 amino acids. Between the trimmed V and J ends, which lost 4 bases and 2 bases, there was a span of 12 bases. The CDR3 coding sequence is TGTGCCAGCAGCAATGGAGGGGGGAACTATGGCTACACCTTC. The encoded protein is CASSNGGGNYGYTF.

In nucleotides, the CDR3 is TGTGCCAGCAGTTTAGCGACACTAACGGGCTACACCTTC. Protein product: CASSLATLTGYTF. V is TRBV12-3 or TRBV12-4 and J is TRBJ1-2; D gene ambiguous. Trimming removed 0 bases at V and 8 bases at J, with 10 bases between. The CDR3 length is 13 residues.

This clonotype was recorded once. The chain employs TRBV5-1 and TRBJ2-3, with a possible D match to TRBD1 (6 bases). CDR1 SGHRS and CDR2 YFSETQ come from the germline V gene. V lost 3 bases and J lost 0, with 14 bases in between. CDR3 length: 16 residues. Here the CDR3 reads CASSSSGTPSTDTQYF. Here the CDR3 DNA reads TGCGCCAGCAGCTCGTCTGGGACACCTAGCACAGATACGCAGTATTTT.

This clonotype was counted only a few times. The chain joins TRBV15 to TRBJ2-1, with 9 bases aligning to TRBD2. The V gene's germline CDR1 is LNHNV and CDR2 YYDKDF (reference sequence). CDR3 length: 14 amino acids. V was pared by 11 bases and J by 0 bases, with 5 bases of the junction left unmatched. The CDR3, as DNA: TGTGCCGTGGGGCGGGGGGGCTCCTACAATGAGCAGTTCTTC. Protein product: CAVGRGGSYNEQFF.

This clonotype was counted between two and nine times. This chain links TRBV29-1 with TRBJ1-4, with 7 nucleotides matching TRBD1. Germline V gene lookup returns CDR1 SQVTM and CDR2 ANQGSEA. The V gene end was trimmed by 7 bases and the J gene end by 2 bases; junction bases not matched to a gene: 4. This CDR3 is built from 13 residues. CDR3 nucleotide sequence: TGCAGCGCTGGGACAGATACTAATGAAAAACTGTTTTTT. It encodes CSAGTDTNEKLFF. Supplemented by reference TRBV29-1 and TRBJ1-4, the full variable domain reads SAVISQKPSRDICQRGTSLTIQCQVDSQVTMMFWYRQQPGQSLTLIATANQGSEATYESGFVIDKFPISRPNLTFSTLTVSNMSPEDSSIYLCSAGTDTNEKLFFGSGTQLSVL.

This clonotype was detected only a few times. The gene calls are TRBV6-7 and TRBJ1-4, with a tentative D call TRBD1 (6 bases). TRBV6-7 is given ORF status, its function remaining uncertain. The length of the CDR3 is 17 residues. Trimming cost V 6 bases and J 0 bases, with 17 bases left between them. This CDR3 is CASSQRDKPSTNEKLFF. The DNA for the CDR3 is TGTGCCAGCAGCCAACGGGACAAACCTTCAACTAATGAAAAACTGTTTTTT.

Note on this clonotype: One end of the junction is discordant with germline, which a read error may explain. The chain carries TRBV27 and TRBJ2-1, with TRBD2 as a possible D gene (6 bases). Germline V gene data show CDR1 as MNHEY and CDR2 as SMNVEV (reference sequence). This CDR3 has 15 amino acids. CDR3 nucleotides: TGTGCCAGCAGTTTACGGGGGTCCTCCTACTATGAGCAGTTCTTC. The encoded protein is CASSLRGSSYYEQFF.

The chain combines TRBV6-6 with TRBJ1-2; TRBD1 matches 8 bases. The length of the CDR3 is 13 residues. Losses at the gene ends were 5 bases for V and 10 bases for J; bases not matched to a gene: 9. CDR1 and CDR2 (germline): MNHNY, SVGAGI (reference sequence). The DNA of the CDR3 is TGTGCCAGCAGTCACGGGACAGGAAGTGACTACACCTTC. Amino acids: CASSHGTGSDYTF.

This clonotype was counted a single time. The chain joins TRBV20-1 to TRBJ1-2; unclear D gene. CDR3 size: 11 residues. V dropped 5 bases and J dropped 7 bases, with 11 bases sitting between them. Germline V lookup: CDR1 DFQATT, CDR2 SNEGSKA (reference sequence). The CDR3 DNA reads TGCAGTGCTCCCAAACTAGGTGGCTACACCTTC. This codes for CSAPKLGGYTF.

This clonotype was detected a few times. The genes are TRBV7-2 and TRBJ2-1, with 14 positions matching TRBD2. This CDR3 has 17 amino acids. The junction had 7 bases not matched to a gene; V was cut back by 1 base and J by 8 bases. CDR1 and CDR2 (germline): SGHTA, FQGNSA. CDR3 amino acids: CASSLEWTSGGNDEQFF. CDR3 coding DNA: TGTGCCAGCAGCTTAGAATGGACTAGCGGGGGGAACGATGAGCAGTTCTTC.

This chain uses TRBV6-1 with TRBJ2-5; 8 bases align to TRBD2. The CDR3 covers 13 residues. Trimming cost V 6 bases and J 8 bases; bases outside gene matches: 8. Germline V gene sequence: CDR1 MNHNS, CDR2 SASEGT. The CDR3 DNA is TGTGCCAGCAGGTTTAGCGGGGAAGTCACCCAGTACTTC. This codes for CASRFSGEVTQYF.

This clonotype was seen a handful of times. The rearrangement uses TRBV4-3 and TRBJ2-7; no definite D call. CDR3 length equals 15 residues. CDR1 is LGHNA and CDR2 is YSLEER in the germline V gene. Trimming stripped 0 bases from V and 4 bases from J, with 13 bases between. In DNA form, the CDR3 reads TGCGCCAGCAGCCAAGATTTACACAGATCATACGAGCAGTACTTC. The encoded protein is CASSQDLHRSYEQYF.

The chain recombines TRBV10-3 with TRBJ2-4; 7 nucleotides match TRBD1. The J call may be mistaken, given a closer DNA end match to TRBJ2-7. The CDR3 is 19 amino acids. In germline, CDR1 is ENHRY, CDR2 SYGVKD. In nucleotides, the CDR3 is TGTGCCATCAGTGTAACGTTCCAGGGGGAAATAATATGGTCCTACGAGCAGTACTTC. Its protein is CAISVTFQGEIIWSYEQYF.

The gene calls are TRBV20-1 and TRBJ2-1; D may match TRBD1 or TRBD2 (5 bases each). V lost 6 bases, J lost 8 bases, and 32 bases lay in between. Germline V gives CDR1 DFQATT, CDR2 SNEGSKA (reference sequence). The CDR3 is 18 residues long. The CDR3 loop reads CSATHYGAMGVLNDEQFF. The CDR3 DNA reads as TGCAGTGCCACCCACTATGGGGCTATGGGGGTTCTCAACGATGAGCAGTTCTTC.

The V and J genes are TRBV7-2 and TRBJ2-3; D unclear. Trimming took off 8 bases at V and 0 bases at J, with 9 bases between the two ends. CDR1 is SGHTA and CDR2 is FQGNSA in the germline V gene. This CDR3 is 13 amino acids long. The CDR3 nucleotides read TGTGCCAGCGACCCAGCTAGCACAGATACGCAGTATTTT. This sequence encodes CASDPASTDTQYF.

This clonotype turned up a few times. At one end, the junction sequence differs from germline, possibly due to a read error. The rearrangement uses TRBV12-3 or TRBV12-4 and TRBJ2-1; TRBD2 might be the D (5 bases). This CDR3 is built from 14 residues. CDR3 sequence: CASSLALLRSEQFF. The DNA of the CDR3 is TGTGCCAGCAGTCTAGCTCTACTTAGGTCTGAGCAGTTCTTC.

This clonotype was seen once. The chain combines TRBV6-5 with TRBJ1-2; D unclear. The CDR3 runs 13 residues. V was cut by 0 bases and J by 4 bases, with 6 bases left in between. Germline CDR1 reads MNHEY; CDR2 reads SVGAGI. The CDR3 DNA sequence: TGTGCCAGCAGTTACTCGCCTATCTATGGCTACACCTTC. It encodes CASSYSPIYGYTF.

This chain joins TRBV7-8 and TRBJ2-4, with 11 bases fitting TRBD2. The DNA end is more similar to TRBJ2-1, so the J call may be wrong. The length of the CDR3 is 15 residues. The germline V gene encodes CDR1 SGHVS and CDR2 FQNEAQ. For the CDR3, the DNA is TGTGCCAGCAGCGAGCTAGCGGGGGGAAACTACATTCAGTTCTTC. Its protein product is CASSELAGGNYIQFF.

This clonotype was detected only a few times. The rearrangement joins TRBV10-2 to TRBJ1-2, with D possibly TRBD1 on 5 matching bases. V lost 3 bases to trimming and J lost 8 bases, with 16 bases between them. This CDR3 is built from 14 residues. Germline CDR1 WSHSY, CDR2 SAAADI. In DNA form, the CDR3 reads TGCGCCAGCAGTGACCCGGGACCAACGTCGGGCTACACCTTC. Its protein product is CASSDPGPTSGYTF.

The rearrangement joins TRBV11-3 to TRBJ2-7; TRBD2 matches at 12 bases. With V trimmed by 6 bases and J by 0 bases, 9 bases remained unmatched. CDR3 size: 17 residues. In germline, CDR1 is SGHNT, CDR2 YENEEA. In DNA, the CDR3 is TGTGCCAGCAGTTCAGGACTAGCGGGGACTCCCTCCTACGAGCAGTACTTC. Amino acid sequence: CASSSGLAGTPSYEQYF.

This clonotype was seen only once. The chain carries TRBV10-3 and TRBJ2-1, with D uncertain. The germline CDR1 and CDR2 sequences are ENHRY and SYGVKD. The V and J ends lost 3 bases and 6 bases respectively, with 18 bases between them. The CDR3 sequence is 16 residues long. The DNA of the CDR3 is TGTGCCATCAGTGACTATGCCAGAGCCCACCCCAATGAGCAGTTCTTC. This sequence encodes CAISDYARAHPNEQFF.

The chain employs TRBV6-2 or TRBV6-3 and TRBJ1-1, with a weak D call TRBD1 (6 bases). Trimming removed 5 bases from V and 0 bases from J, with 19 bases in between. The CDR3 totals 17 residues. Looked up from germline, CDR1 is MNHEY and CDR2 is SVGEGT. The CDR3 DNA follows: TGTGCCAGCAGTCGCCTGATTCGGACAGCAATGAACACTGAAGCTTTCTTT. Amino acid sequence: CASSRLIRTAMNTEAFF.

The rearrangement joins TRBV4-2 to TRBJ2-5; the match to TRBD2 covers 8 bases. CDR1 is LGHNA, CDR2 YNFKEQ, per germline. V was clipped by 4 bases and J by 4 bases; unmatched bases: 11. This CDR3 has 16 amino acids. In nucleotides, the CDR3 is TGTGCCAGCAGCCCCGGGGGGGGGGATGTAGGAGAGACCCAGTACTTC. Translating gives CASSPGGGDVGETQYF.